These T cell receptor beta chains were read from a single sample in a study of graft-versus-host responses after intestinal transplantation. What these receptors recognize is not known. The repertoire was sequenced with immunoSEQ multiplex PCR; TCRdb's copy has only in-frame clones and lacks some. Of 80,000 to 100,000 clones listed, 91% are singletons. Sequenced here: unstimulated CD4+ T cells sorted from spleen or lymph node cells, sampled before transplant. All receptors derive from a human donor who was the organ donor for an intestinal transplant. Both conserved end residues are trimmed from each CDR3. Each record gives: D gene, V gene, J gene, CDR3 protein. A D gene is named only where the DNA matches it firmly.

d_call: NA; v_call: TRBV5-4; j_call: TRBJ2-7; cdr3_aa: ASSPEYSYEQY
d_call: TRBD1; v_call: TRBV6-1; j_call: TRBJ1-2; cdr3_aa: ASIDTGTAGSNYGYT
d_call: NA; v_call: TRBV4-1; j_call: TRBJ2-1; cdr3_aa: ASSQPGAATYNEQF
d_call: NA; v_call: TRBV4-3; j_call: TRBJ2-2; cdr3_aa: ASSQVGTGELF
d_call: TRBD2; v_call: TRBV5-1; j_call: NA; cdr3_aa: ASSLFTGTRVYEQY
d_call: TRBD2; v_call: TRBV4-1; j_call: TRBJ2-3; cdr3_aa: ASSQEALAGSPGDTQY
d_call: NA; v_call: TRBV7-2; j_call: TRBJ2-3; cdr3_aa: ASSLAGASTDTQY
d_call: NA; v_call: TRBV7-2; j_call: TRBJ2-3; cdr3_aa: ASRKGTGQPHTQY
d_call: NA; v_call: TRBV5-8; j_call: TRBJ1-3; cdr3_aa: ASSWVGTGLRTGNTIY
d_call: NA; v_call: TRBV6-1; j_call: TRBJ2-7; cdr3_aa: ASSEVRHNYEQY
d_call: TRBD1; v_call: TRBV13; j_call: TRBJ2-7; cdr3_aa: ASSLGQYLGEQY
d_call: TRBD1; v_call: TRBV19; j_call: TRBJ2-7; cdr3_aa: ASSIRTGSSYEQY
d_call: NA; v_call: TRBV4-1; j_call: TRBJ1-4; cdr3_aa: ASSQGGGGPTNEKLF
d_call: NA; v_call: TRBV11-3; j_call: TRBJ2-2; cdr3_aa: ASSPTRTNGELF
d_call: NA; v_call: TRBV9; j_call: TRBJ2-3; cdr3_aa: ASSARLSSTDTQY
d_call: NA; v_call: TRBV9; j_call: TRBJ2-6; cdr3_aa: ASSVATLGAGANVLT
d_call: TRBD2; v_call: TRBV2; j_call: TRBJ2-7; cdr3_aa: AGTSGGLDEQY
d_call: TRBD2; v_call: TRBV5-6; j_call: NA; cdr3_aa: ASSPGGGGRTYEQY
d_call: TRBD1; v_call: TRBV25-1; j_call: TRBJ1-5; cdr3_aa: ASSGQGGYGNQPQH
d_call: TRBD1; v_call: TRBV5-6; j_call: TRBJ1-6; cdr3_aa: ASSLGQVNSPLH
d_call: NA; v_call: TRBV7-2; j_call: TRBJ1-4; cdr3_aa: ASSLDRHLAEKLF
d_call: NA; v_call: TRBV2; j_call: TRBJ1-2; cdr3_aa: ASSESTYGYT
d_call: NA; v_call: TRBV11-3; j_call: TRBJ2-1; cdr3_aa: ASSLEQSEQF
d_call: TRBD1; v_call: TRBV10-3; j_call: TRBJ1-5; cdr3_aa: AISPGQGNQPQH
d_call: NA; v_call: TRBV18; j_call: TRBJ1-1; cdr3_aa: ASSPQGGTEAF
d_call: TRBD2; v_call: TRBV4-2; j_call: TRBJ2-1; cdr3_aa: ASSQEGRGDYNEQF
d_call: NA; v_call: TRBV5-1; j_call: TRBJ1-4; cdr3_aa: ASSLRTGSNEKLF
d_call: NA; v_call: TRBV7-9; j_call: TRBJ2-2; cdr3_aa: ASSPSRLHTGELF
d_call: TRBD1; v_call: TRBV2; j_call: TRBJ1-2; cdr3_aa: ASKGQGYT
d_call: NA; v_call: TRBV21-1; j_call: TRBJ1-6; cdr3_aa: ASSNHRNHNSPLH
d_call: NA; v_call: TRBV5-5; j_call: TRBJ1-2; cdr3_aa: ASSLAARGLGGYT
d_call: TRBD1; v_call: TRBV11-2; j_call: TRBJ2-4; cdr3_aa: ASSLDRGHIQY
d_call: TRBD1; v_call: TRBV4-1; j_call: TRBJ1-5; cdr3_aa: ASSQDGRGLQPQH
d_call: NA; v_call: TRBV28; j_call: TRBJ2-1; cdr3_aa: ASRLGLSSSYNEQF
d_call: NA; v_call: TRBV10-3; j_call: TRBJ1-6; cdr3_aa: AISGNGAYNSPLH
d_call: NA; v_call: TRBV14; j_call: TRBJ1-1; cdr3_aa: ASSPQGYTEAF
d_call: NA; v_call: TRBV2; j_call: TRBJ1-5; cdr3_aa: ASKSEKLGNQPQH
d_call: NA; v_call: TRBV19; j_call: TRBJ1-3; cdr3_aa: ASSIEAGTYAGNTIY
d_call: NA; v_call: TRBV7-3; j_call: TRBJ1-1; cdr3_aa: ASSPGGGMNTEAF
d_call: TRBD1; v_call: TRBV6-6; j_call: TRBJ1-2; cdr3_aa: ASTMTGIVYGYT
d_call: NA; v_call: TRBV6-6; j_call: TRBJ1-5; cdr3_aa: ASRAGDQPQH
d_call: NA; v_call: TRBV5-1; j_call: TRBJ1-3; cdr3_aa: ASRTGHPQGRNTIY
d_call: NA; v_call: TRBV19; j_call: TRBJ1-2; cdr3_aa: ASSSPEGFYGYT
d_call: TRBD1; v_call: TRBV19; j_call: TRBJ2-7; cdr3_aa: ASSIARGQALTYEQY
d_call: TRBD1; v_call: TRBV7-9; j_call: TRBJ2-5; cdr3_aa: ASSFRDRETQY
d_call: NA; v_call: TRBV29-1; j_call: TRBJ1-6; cdr3_aa: SVEAPGRGSLH
d_call: NA; v_call: TRBV4-1; j_call: TRBJ1-2; cdr3_aa: ASSQDPVGGYLSGYT
d_call: NA; v_call: TRBV18; j_call: TRBJ2-2; cdr3_aa: ASSPPSLAELF
d_call: TRBD2; v_call: TRBV6-1; j_call: TRBJ2-3; cdr3_aa: ASSERGGADTQY
d_call: NA; v_call: TRBV7-7; j_call: TRBJ2-1; cdr3_aa: ASSLDTRTVQV
d_call: NA; v_call: TRBV19; j_call: TRBJ1-1; cdr3_aa: ASSLRGGEAF